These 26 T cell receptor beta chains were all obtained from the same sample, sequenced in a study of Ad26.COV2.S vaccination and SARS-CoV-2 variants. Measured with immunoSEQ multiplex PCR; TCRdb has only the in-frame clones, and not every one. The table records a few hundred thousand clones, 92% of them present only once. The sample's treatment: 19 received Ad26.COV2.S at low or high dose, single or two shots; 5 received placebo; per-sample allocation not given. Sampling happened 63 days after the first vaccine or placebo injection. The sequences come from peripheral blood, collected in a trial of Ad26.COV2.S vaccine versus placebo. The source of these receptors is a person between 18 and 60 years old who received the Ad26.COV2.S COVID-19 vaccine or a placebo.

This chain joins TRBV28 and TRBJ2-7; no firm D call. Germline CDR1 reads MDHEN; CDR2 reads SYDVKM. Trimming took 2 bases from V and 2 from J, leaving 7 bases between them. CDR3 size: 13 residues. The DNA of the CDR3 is TGTGCCAGCAGTTTAACGCTAACCTACGAGCAGTACTTC. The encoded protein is CASSLTLTYEQYF.

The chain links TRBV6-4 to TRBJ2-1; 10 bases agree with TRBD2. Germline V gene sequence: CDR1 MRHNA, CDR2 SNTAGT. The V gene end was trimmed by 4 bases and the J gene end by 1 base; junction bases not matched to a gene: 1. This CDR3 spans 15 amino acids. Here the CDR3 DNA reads TGTGCCAGCAGTGTACTAGCGGGGTCCTACAATGAGCAGTTCTTC. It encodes CASSVLAGSYNEQFF.

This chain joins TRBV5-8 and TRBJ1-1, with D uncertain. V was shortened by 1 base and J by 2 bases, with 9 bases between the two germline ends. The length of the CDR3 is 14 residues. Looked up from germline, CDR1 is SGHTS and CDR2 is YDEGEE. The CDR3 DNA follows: TGTGCCAGCAGCTTGTGGGGAATTAACACTGAAGCTTTCTTT. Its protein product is CASSLWGINTEAFF.

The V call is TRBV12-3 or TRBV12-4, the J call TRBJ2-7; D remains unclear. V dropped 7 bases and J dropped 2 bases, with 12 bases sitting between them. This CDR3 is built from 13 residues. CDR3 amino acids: CASTYGRTYEQYF. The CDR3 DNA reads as TGTGCCAGCACCTACGGCCGAACCTACGAGCAGTACTTC.

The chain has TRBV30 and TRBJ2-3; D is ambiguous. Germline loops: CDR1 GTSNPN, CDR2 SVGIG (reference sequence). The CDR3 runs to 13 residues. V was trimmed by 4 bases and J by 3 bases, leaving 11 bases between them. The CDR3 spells CAWTLGPTDTQYF. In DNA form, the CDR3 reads TGTGCCTGGACCCTTGGACCGACAGATACGCAGTATTTT.

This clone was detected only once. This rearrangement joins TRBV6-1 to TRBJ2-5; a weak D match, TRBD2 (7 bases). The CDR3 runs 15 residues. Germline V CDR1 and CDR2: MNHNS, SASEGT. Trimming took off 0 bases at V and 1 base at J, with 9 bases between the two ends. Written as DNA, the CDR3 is TGTGCCAGCAGTGAAGCGCGGGGGCTCCAAGAGACCCAGTACTTC. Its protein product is CASSEARGLQETQYF.

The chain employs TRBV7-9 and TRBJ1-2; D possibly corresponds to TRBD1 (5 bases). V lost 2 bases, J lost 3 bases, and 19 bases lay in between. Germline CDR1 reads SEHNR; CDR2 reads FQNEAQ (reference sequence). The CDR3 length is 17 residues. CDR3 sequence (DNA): TGTGCCAGCAGCTTACCCGTGCTGACAGATAATCACTATGGCTACACCTTC. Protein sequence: CASSLPVLTDNHYGYTF.

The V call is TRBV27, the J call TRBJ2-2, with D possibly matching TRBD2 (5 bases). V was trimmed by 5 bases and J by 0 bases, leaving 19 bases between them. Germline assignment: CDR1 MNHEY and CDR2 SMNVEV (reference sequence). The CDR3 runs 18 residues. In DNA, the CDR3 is TGTGCCAGCAGTCTCGACTACTACCTGGGGACGAACACCGGGGAGCTGTTTTTT. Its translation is CASSLDYYLGTNTGELFF.

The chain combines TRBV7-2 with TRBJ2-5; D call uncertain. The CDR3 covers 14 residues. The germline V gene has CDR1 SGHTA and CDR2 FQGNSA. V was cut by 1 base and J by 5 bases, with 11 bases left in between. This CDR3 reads CASSLVAPPETQYF. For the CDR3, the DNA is TGTGCCAGCAGCTTAGTGGCCCCCCCGGAGACCCAGTACTTC. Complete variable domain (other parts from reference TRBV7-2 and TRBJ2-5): GAGVSQSPSNKVTEKGKDVELRCDPISGHTALYWYRQSLGQGLEFLIYFQGNSAPDKSGLPSDRFSAERTGGSVSTLTIQRTQQEDSAVYLCASSLVAPPETQYFGPGTRLLVL.

CDR3 protein: CASSLGLREGPQHF. CDR3 nucleotides: TGTGCCAGCAGCTTAGGATTGAGGGAAGGGCCCCAGCATTTT. The gene calls are TRBV7-8 and TRBJ1-5; D not resolved. Per the germline V gene, CDR1 is SGHVS and CDR2 is FQNEAQ. V gave up 1 base and J gave up 9 bases, with 13 bases separating them. The CDR3 length is 14 residues.

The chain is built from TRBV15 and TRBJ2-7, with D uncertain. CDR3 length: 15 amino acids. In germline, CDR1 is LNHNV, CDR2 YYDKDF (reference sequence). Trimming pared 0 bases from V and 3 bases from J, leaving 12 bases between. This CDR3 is CATSRDLERIYEQYF. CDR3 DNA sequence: TGTGCCACCAGCAGAGATCTAGAACGGATCTACGAGCAGTACTTC. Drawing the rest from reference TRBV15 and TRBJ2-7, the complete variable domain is DAMVIQNPRYQVTQFGKPVTLSCSQTLNHNVMYWYQQKSSQAPKLLFHYYDKDFNNEADTPDNFQSRRPNTSFCFLDIRSPGLGDTAMYLCATSRDLERIYEQYFGPGTRLTVT.

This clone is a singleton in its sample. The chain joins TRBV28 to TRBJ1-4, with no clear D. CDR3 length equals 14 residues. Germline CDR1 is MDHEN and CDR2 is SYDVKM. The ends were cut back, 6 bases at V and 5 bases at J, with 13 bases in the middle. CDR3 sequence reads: CASRRVAVNEKLFF. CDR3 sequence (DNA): TGTGCCAGCAGGAGGGTTGCAGTCAATGAAAAACTGTTTTTT.

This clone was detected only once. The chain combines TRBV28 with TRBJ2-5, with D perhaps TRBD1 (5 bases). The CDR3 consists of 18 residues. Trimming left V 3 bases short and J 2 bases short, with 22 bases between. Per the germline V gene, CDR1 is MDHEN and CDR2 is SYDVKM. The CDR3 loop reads CASSFLPTGLTNQETQYF. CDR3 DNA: TGTGCCAGCAGTTTCCTGCCTACAGGCCTTACTAATCAAGAGACCCAGTACTTC. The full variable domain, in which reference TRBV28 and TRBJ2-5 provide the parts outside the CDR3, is DVKVTQSSRYLVKRTGEKVFLECVQDMDHENMFWYRQDPGLGLRLIYFSYDVKMKEKGDIPEGYSVSREKKERFSLILESASTNQTSMYLCASSFLPTGLTNQETQYFGPGTRLLVL.

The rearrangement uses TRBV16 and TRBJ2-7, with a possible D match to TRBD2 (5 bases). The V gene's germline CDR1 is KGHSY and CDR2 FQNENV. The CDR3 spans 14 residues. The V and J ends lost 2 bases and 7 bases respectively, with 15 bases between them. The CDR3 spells CASSQVPSRGEQYF. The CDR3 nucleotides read TGTGCCAGCAGCCAAGTACCCTCTCGAGGGGAGCAGTACTTC. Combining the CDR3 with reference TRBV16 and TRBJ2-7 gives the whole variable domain GEEVAQTPKHLVRGEGQKAKLYCAPIKGHSYVFWYQQVLKNEFKFLISFQNENVFDETGMPKERFSAKCLPNSPCSLEIQATKLEDSAVYFCASSQVPSRGEQYFGPGTRLTVT.

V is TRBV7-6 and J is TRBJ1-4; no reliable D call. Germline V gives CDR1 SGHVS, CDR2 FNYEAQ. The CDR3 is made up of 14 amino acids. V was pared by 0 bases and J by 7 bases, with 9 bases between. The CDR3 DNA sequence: TGTGCCAGCAGCTTAGCGGGGAAGGGTGAAAAACTGTTTTTT. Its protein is CASSLAGKGEKLFF.

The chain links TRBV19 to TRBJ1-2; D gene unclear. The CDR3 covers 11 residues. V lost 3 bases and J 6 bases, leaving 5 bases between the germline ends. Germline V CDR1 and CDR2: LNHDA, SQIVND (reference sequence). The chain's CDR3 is CASSIRNGYTF. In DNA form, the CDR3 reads TGTGCCAGTAGTATTAGGAATGGCTACACCTTC.

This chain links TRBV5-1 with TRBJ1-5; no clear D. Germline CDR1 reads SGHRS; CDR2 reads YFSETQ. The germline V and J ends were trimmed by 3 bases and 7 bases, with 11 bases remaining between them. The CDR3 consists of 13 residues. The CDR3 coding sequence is TGCGCCAGCAGCTCCCTCAGTGGACAGCCCCAGCATTTT. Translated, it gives CASSSLSGQPQHF.

The CDR3 nucleotides read TGCGCCAGCAGCCAAGCCGTCTCACAGGGCGCTTATAAGAATTCACCCCTCCACTTT. Protein: CASSQAVSQGAYKNSPLHF. The chain couples TRBV4-1 to TRBJ1-6; a weak D match, TRBD1 (6 bases). CDR1 is MGHRA, CDR2 YSYEKL, per germline. Trimming took 1 base from V and 7 from J, leaving 23 bases between them. CDR3 length: 19 amino acids.

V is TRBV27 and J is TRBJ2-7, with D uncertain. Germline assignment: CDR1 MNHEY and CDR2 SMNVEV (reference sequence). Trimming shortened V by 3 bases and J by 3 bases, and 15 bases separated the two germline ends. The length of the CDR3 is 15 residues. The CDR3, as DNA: TGTGCCAGCAGTTTGCTCCCCGGGCAGAGCTACGAGCAGTACTTC. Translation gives CASSLLPGQSYEQYF.

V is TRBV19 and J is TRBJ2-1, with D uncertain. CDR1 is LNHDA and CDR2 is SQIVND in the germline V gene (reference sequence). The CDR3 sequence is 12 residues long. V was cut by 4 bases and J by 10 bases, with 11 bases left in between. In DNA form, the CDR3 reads TGTGCCAGTAGTACCCCAACACGGGAGCAGTTCTTC. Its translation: CASSTPTREQFF.

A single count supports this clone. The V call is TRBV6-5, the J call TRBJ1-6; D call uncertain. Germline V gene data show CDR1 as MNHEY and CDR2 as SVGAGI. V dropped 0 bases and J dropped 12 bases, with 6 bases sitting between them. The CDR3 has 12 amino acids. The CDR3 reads CASSYSGEPLHF. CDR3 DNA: TGTGCCAGCAGTTACTCCGGGGAACCCCTCCACTTT.

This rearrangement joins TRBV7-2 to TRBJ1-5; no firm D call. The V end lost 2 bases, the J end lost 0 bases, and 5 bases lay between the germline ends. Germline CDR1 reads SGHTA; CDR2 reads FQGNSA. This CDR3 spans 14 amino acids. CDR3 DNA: TGTGCCAGCAGCTTATTAAATAGCAATCAGCCCCAGCATTTT. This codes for CASSLLNSNQPQHF.

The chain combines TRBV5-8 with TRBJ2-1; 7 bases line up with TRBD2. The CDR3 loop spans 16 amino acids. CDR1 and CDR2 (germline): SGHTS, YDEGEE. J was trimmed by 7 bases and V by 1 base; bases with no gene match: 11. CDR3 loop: CASSLFSGRSTNEQFF. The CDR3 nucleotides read TGTGCCAGCAGCTTGTTTAGCGGGCGGTCGACAAATGAGCAGTTCTTC.

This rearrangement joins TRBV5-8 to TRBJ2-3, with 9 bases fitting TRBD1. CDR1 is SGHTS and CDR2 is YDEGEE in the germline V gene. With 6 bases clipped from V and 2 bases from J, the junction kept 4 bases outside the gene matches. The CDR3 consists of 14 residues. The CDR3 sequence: CASIQGANTDTQYF. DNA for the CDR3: TGTGCCAGCATACAGGGGGCAAACACAGATACGCAGTATTTT.

The DNA for the CDR3 is TGTGCCACCCACGACGGGGACGAGCAGTACTTC. It yields the protein CATHDGDEQYF. The chain is built from TRBV19 and TRBJ2-7, with a tentative D call TRBD2 (5 bases). Trimming shortened V by 10 bases and J by 5 bases, and 12 bases separated the two germline ends. The germline V gene encodes CDR1 LNHDA and CDR2 SQIVND (reference sequence). The length of the CDR3 is 11 residues.

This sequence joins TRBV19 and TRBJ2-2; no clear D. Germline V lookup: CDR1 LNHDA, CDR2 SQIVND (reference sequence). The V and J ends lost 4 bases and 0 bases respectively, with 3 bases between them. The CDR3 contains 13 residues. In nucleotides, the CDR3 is TGTGCCAGTAGTACCTCGAACACCGGGGAGCTGTTTTTT. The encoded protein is CASSTSNTGELFF.